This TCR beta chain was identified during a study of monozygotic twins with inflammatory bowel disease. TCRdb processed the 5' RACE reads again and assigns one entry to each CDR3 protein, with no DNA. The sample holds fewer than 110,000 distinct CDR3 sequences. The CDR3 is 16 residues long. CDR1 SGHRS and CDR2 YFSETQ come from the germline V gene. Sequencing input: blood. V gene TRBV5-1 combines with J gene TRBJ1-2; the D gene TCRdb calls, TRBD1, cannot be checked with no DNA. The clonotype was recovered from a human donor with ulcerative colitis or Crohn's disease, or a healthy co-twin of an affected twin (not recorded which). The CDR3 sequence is CASSLEGQPGRYGYTF.